The following is a T cell receptor (beta chain) sequence with its context. Antigen unknown. Germline values: CDR1 LGHNA, CDR2 YNFKEQ. CDR3 length: 15 amino acids. V lost 0 bases, J lost 3 bases, and 3 bases stayed unmatched. This sample was included in a study of a mutant IDH1 vaccine in newly diagnosed glioma. Study-level points and caveats: It was approximately 93% of patients that developed vaccine-induced immune responses.

The data were produced by immunoSEQ multiplex PCR, yet TCRdb's version contains in-frame clones alone and is incomplete. The table has around 99,000 clones, just under 80% seen once. Time point reported: baseline, week 1 (first vaccination visit). The sample's treatment: pre-vaccination baseline after standard-of-care therapy. The origin of this receptor is a man aged 40-49 years with glioma. The sequencing used PBMCs, collected from a glioma patient treated with radiotherapy, temozolomide or both. The chain has TRBV4-2 and TRBJ2-7, with 9 bases identical to TRBD2. In DNA form, the CDR3 reads TGTGCCAGCAGCCAAGACGTAGCGGGGGACTACGAGCAGTACTTC. Protein product: CASSQDVAGDYEQYF.